These 25 T cell receptor beta chains originate from one sample sequenced in a study of blood T cell repertoires in COVID-19. Only in-frame clones appear in the TCRdb table, and some are missing; sequencing was by immunoSEQ multiplex PCR. The table has about 220,000 clones, over 80% seen once. The specimen was PBMCs or T cells enriched from blood (not recorded which). The receptors shown here come from a woman aged 40 to 49 who had recovered from COVID-19.

The chain is built from TRBV19 and TRBJ1-2, with 9 bases that match TRBD1. The CDR3 consists of 15 residues. With V trimmed by 5 bases and J by 0 bases, 4 bases remained unmatched. From germline, CDR1 is LNHDA and CDR2 SQIVND (reference sequence). In DNA, the CDR3 is TGTGCCAGTAGTCCTGGGACAGGGCCTAACTATGGCTACACCTTC. It encodes CASSPGTGPNYGYTF.

This clone occurred once. This chain connects TRBV14 to TRBJ2-5, with a tentative D call TRBD2 (6 bases). V was pared by 6 bases and J by 1 base, with 6 bases between. The CDR3 sequence is 12 residues long. CDR1 is SGHDN and CDR2 is FVKESK in the germline V gene. CDR3 DNA: TGTGCCAGCAGTAGCGGCCAAGAGACCCAGTACTTC. Protein sequence: CASSSGQETQYF. Full variable domain (rest looked up from reference TRBV14 and TRBJ2-5): EAGVTQFPSHSVIEKGQTVTLRCDPISGHDNLYWYRRVMGKEIKFLLHFVKESKQDESGMPNNRFLAERTGGTYSTLKVQPAELEDSGVYFCASSSGQETQYFGPGTRLLVL.

The rearrangement links TRBV5-6 to TRBJ1-1, with D maybe TRBD1 (5 bases). CDR1 and CDR2 from the germline V gene are SGHDT and YYEEEE. There are 12 residues in the CDR3. V dropped 2 bases and J dropped 6 bases, with 8 bases sitting between them. The CDR3 protein is CASSFSRAEAFF. CDR3 DNA: TGTGCCAGCAGCTTTTCCAGGGCTGAAGCTTTCTTT.

The chain couples TRBV6-6 to TRBJ1-2, with TRBD1 matching over 8 bases. Trimming at V came to 0 bases and at J to 7 bases, leaving 7 bases not matched to a gene. The CDR3 totals 15 residues. CDR1 MNHNY and CDR2 SVGAGI come from the germline V gene (reference sequence). CDR3 sequence reads: CASSYSMDRVVGYTF. CDR3 coding DNA: TGTGCCAGCAGTTACTCGATGGACAGGGTAGTTGGCTACACCTTC.

V usage is TRBV7-2 and J usage is TRBJ2-3, with D perhaps TRBD2 (7 bases). The germline CDR1 and CDR2 sequences are SGHTA and FQGNSA. The CDR3 is 15 residues long. V lost 7 bases and J lost 6, with 20 bases in between. CDR3 nucleotide sequence: TGTGCCAGCACCCGGAGGGGGGGACCCCGGGATACGCAGTATTTT. Amino acid sequence: CASTRRGGPRDTQYF.

The chain is built from TRBV4-2 and TRBJ2-7; D not certain. V shed 1 base and J shed 3 bases, with 10 bases lying between them. The CDR3 spans 14 residues. Germline loops: CDR1 LGHNA, CDR2 YNFKEQ. CDR3 in amino acids: CASSQGGVGYEQYF. CDR3 coding DNA: TGTGCCAGCAGCCAAGGAGGAGTGGGCTACGAGCAGTACTTC.

The chain recombines TRBV30 with TRBJ2-1, with 8 bases matching TRBD1. Germline V gene data show CDR1 as GTSNPN and CDR2 as SVGIG (reference sequence). This CDR3 has 13 amino acids. V lost 1 base and J lost 7; bases outside the gene matches: 3. This CDR3 reads CAWSARQGNEQFF. CDR3 nucleotides: TGTGCCTGGAGTGCGCGACAGGGGAATGAGCAGTTCTTC.

This chain connects TRBV7-3 to TRBJ2-5; 9 bases are shared with TRBD2. The CDR3 runs 13 residues. J gave up 5 bases and V 5 bases, and 3 bases lay outside the gene matches. The germline CDR1 and CDR2 sequences are SGHTA and FQGTGA. Written as DNA, the CDR3 is TGTGCCAGCAGCCTAGCGGGATTGGAGACCCAGTACTTC. The encoded protein is CASSLAGLETQYF.

This chain connects TRBV5-6 to TRBJ1-3; TRBD1 aligns across 8 bases. CDR3 length equals 13 residues. Looked up from germline, CDR1 is SGHDT and CDR2 is YYEEEE. Trimming at V came to 3 bases and at J to 4 bases, leaving 0 bases not matched to a gene. The CDR3 reads CASSWDRGNTIYF. The CDR3 nucleotides read TGTGCCAGCAGCTGGGACAGGGGAAACACCATATATTTT.

The V call is TRBV14, the J call TRBJ1-1; 7 nucleotides align to TRBD1. V was pared by 0 bases and J by 10 bases, with 23 bases of the junction left unmatched. CDR3 length equals 19 residues. CDR1 is SGHDN, CDR2 FVKESK, per germline. The CDR3 sequence: CASSQDPRLFPGQRLSAFF. The CDR3, as DNA: TGTGCCAGCAGCCAAGACCCAAGACTTTTTCCGGGACAGCGACTTTCAGCTTTCTTT.

The V call is TRBV19, the J call TRBJ1-2; 9 bases map to TRBD1. The trim removed 0 bases at V and 7 bases at J, leaving 6 bases unmatched. This CDR3 comprises 15 residues. Germline loops: CDR1 LNHDA, CDR2 SQIVND (reference sequence). Here the CDR3 reads CASSIDLQGARGYTF. CDR3 nucleotides: TGTGCCAGTAGTATAGACCTACAGGGGGCGCGTGGCTACACCTTC.

V gene TRBV30 combines with J gene TRBJ2-7; the D gene is possibly TRBD1 (7 bases). The ends were cut back, 0 bases at V and 7 bases at J, with 16 bases in the middle. CDR1 is GTSNPN, CDR2 SVGIG, per germline (reference sequence). The CDR3 is 14 amino acids. DNA for the CDR3: TGTGCCTGGAGTGTACCCAGGGGGGTGGGGGAGCAGTACTTC. Translating it yields CAWSVPRGVGEQYF.

The V gene is TRBV7-6, the J gene TRBJ2-2; TRBD1 matches 10 bases. The CDR3 length is 18 residues. The ends lost 2 bases at V and 2 bases at J; junction bases unmatched: 8. The germline V gene encodes CDR1 SGHVS and CDR2 FNYEAQ. CDR3 amino acids: CASSLQTGGSENTGELFF. For the CDR3, the DNA is TGTGCCAGCAGCTTACAGACAGGGGGCAGCGAAAACACCGGGGAGCTGTTTTTT.

The chain carries TRBV4-1 and TRBJ2-3; the D gene is possibly TRBD2 (6 bases). Germline V CDR1 and CDR2: MGHRA, YSYEKL. The V end lost 0 bases, the J end lost 2 bases, and 9 bases lay between the germline ends. This CDR3 region has 15 residues. CDR3 in amino acids: CASSQEREVTDTQYF. Written as DNA, the CDR3 is TGCGCCAGCAGCCAAGAGCGGGAAGTCACAGATACGCAGTATTTT.

This chain joins TRBV6-2 or TRBV6-3 and TRBJ2-7; 7 positions match TRBD1. Per germline, CDR1 MNHEY and CDR2 SVGEGT. The CDR3 has 15 amino acids. Losses at the gene ends were 2 bases for V and 0 bases for J; bases not matched to a gene: 4. CDR3: CASSYDRELSYEQYF. In DNA, the CDR3 is TGTGCCAGCAGTTACGACAGGGAACTCTCCTACGAGCAGTACTTC.

The V call is TRBV25-1, the J call TRBJ1-5; D ambiguous. This CDR3 has 12 residues. The germline CDR1 and CDR2 sequences are MGHDK and SYGVNS. V gave up 2 bases and J gave up 6 bases, with 5 bases separating them. DNA for the CDR3: TGTGCCAGCAGTGAAGGCAGTCAGCCCCAGCATTTT. This translates into CASSEGSQPQHF. Based on the CDR3 plus reference TRBV25-1 and TRBJ1-5, the full variable domain is EADIYQTPRYLVIGTGKKITLECSQTMGHDKMYWYQQDPGMELHLIHYSYGVNSTEKGDLSSESTVSRIRTEHFPLTLESARPSHTSQYLCASSEGSQPQHFGDGTRLSIL.

This clone was seen a handful of times. The genes are TRBV4-1 and TRBJ2-1; 7 bases fit TRBD2. Germline CDR1 MGHRA, CDR2 YSYEKL. J was trimmed by 4 bases and V by 2 bases; bases with no gene match: 8. The CDR3 contains 16 residues. CDR3 DNA sequence: TGCGCCAGCAGCCAACCTCTAGCGGATAAATACAATGAGCAGTTCTTC. Its protein product is CASSQPLADKYNEQFF.

The chain couples TRBV10-3 to TRBJ1-1; TRBD1 agrees at 8 bases. Per germline, CDR1 ENHRY and CDR2 SYGVKD. The V segment lost 7 bases and the J segment 4 bases; nucleotides outside the gene matches: 8. CDR3 size: 14 residues. Here the CDR3 reads CAIKQGASSTEAFF. CDR3 sequence (DNA): TGTGCCATCAAGCAGGGGGCCTCCTCCACTGAAGCTTTCTTT.

The rearrangement links TRBV3-1 (or the pseudogene TRBV3-2) to TRBJ2-7, with D perhaps matching TRBD2 (6 bases). Germline loops: CDR1 LGHDT, CDR2 YNNKEL (reference sequence). Trimming left V 4 bases short and J 2 bases short, with 15 bases between. This CDR3 is built from 15 residues. The CDR3 region is CASSPLGGTPYEQYF. The DNA for the CDR3 is TGTGCCAGCAGCCCTCTGGGCGGGACCCCCTACGAGCAGTACTTC.

This clone was counted between two and nine times. V is TRBV18 and J is TRBJ1-2; tentative D call: TRBD1 (6 bases). There are 15 residues in the CDR3. The V gene lost 3 bases and the J gene lost 8 bases, with 19 bases spanning the gap. Germline CDR1 KGHSH, CDR2 LQKENI. The CDR3 coding sequence is TGTGCCAGCTCACCCCAGAGGGCGGGGGCAGAAGGCTACACCTTC. Translation gives CASSPQRAGAEGYTF.

The chain combines TRBV27 with TRBJ2-7, with 9 bases that match TRBD1. Germline CDR1 and CDR2: MNHEY and SMNVEV (reference sequence). CDR3 length: 14 residues. V was clipped by 10 bases and J by 2 bases; unmatched bases: 9. CDR3 residues: CATRQGVLPYEQYF. The CDR3 bases are TGTGCCACCAGACAGGGGGTTTTACCCTACGAGCAGTACTTC.

The rearrangement joins TRBV10-1 to TRBJ2-7, with 7 positions matching TRBD2. Trimming at V came to 3 bases and at J to 5 bases, leaving 7 bases not matched to a gene. The CDR3 length is 14 residues. CDR1 and CDR2 from the germline V gene are WNHNN and SYGVQD (reference sequence). Here the CDR3 reads CASSDQRDGNEQYF. In DNA, the CDR3 is TGCGCCAGCAGTGACCAGCGGGATGGCAACGAGCAGTACTTC.

This clone was picked up a small number of times. V and J are TRBV11-2 and TRBJ1-1, with a tentative D call TRBD1 (5 bases). The CDR3 is made up of 12 amino acids. Trimming left V 5 bases short and J 11 bases short, with 15 bases between. In germline, CDR1 is SGHAT, CDR2 FQNNGV. The CDR3 sequence: CASSLLWAGAFF. The DNA of the CDR3 is TGTGCCAGCAGCCTGCTTTGGGCAGGGGCTTTCTTT. Full variable domain (remainder filled in from reference TRBV11-2 and TRBJ1-1): EAGVAQSPRYKIIEKRQSVAFWCNPISGHATLYWYQQILGQGPKLLIQFQNNGVVDDSQLPKDRFSAERLKGVDSTLKIQPAKLEDSAVYLCASSLLWAGAFFGQGTRLTVV.

This clone was seen more than once but under ten times. This sequence joins TRBV6-6 and TRBJ2-3; 11 bases map to TRBD2. Germline CDR1 and CDR2: MNHNY and SVGAGI (reference sequence). V lost 5 bases and J lost 3; bases outside the gene matches: 10. This CDR3 spans 17 amino acids. The CDR3 sequence: CASSQPMTSGITDTQYF. CDR3 in DNA: TGTGCCAGCAGTCAGCCCATGACTAGCGGGATTACAGATACGCAGTATTTT.

The chain links TRBV18 to TRBJ2-2; 9 bases are a match to TRBD2. The germline V gene has CDR1 KGHSH and CDR2 LQKENI. Germline trimming cut 3 bases from V and 6 bases from J; bases unmatched to any gene: 8. CDR3 size: 16 residues. In nucleotides, the CDR3 is TGTGCCAGCTCACCGGAGCTAGCGGGGAGCGCCGGGGAGCTGTTTTTT. It yields the protein CASSPELAGSAGELFF.